Below are 32 T cell receptor beta chains sequenced from a single sample in a study of CD8+ T cells in alopecia areata. Investigators isolated RNA and reverse transcribed it into cDNA to act as the sequencing template. Sequencing used immunoSEQ multiplex PCR; TCRdb keeps in-frame clones, though not all of them. The sample counts around 290,000 clones, none seen once; the ten largest own 0.9% to 1.5%. Markers used for sorting pooled cutaneous lymph node cells were CD4, CD8alpha, NKG2D, NKG2ACE and others. The specimen sequenced was CD4+ T cells sorted from a lymph node. These receptors all stem from a C3H/HeJ mouse with alopecia areata. The mouse strain carries the MHC haplotype H2-k.

This clone has at least ten counts. The listed genes are named as in mouse. The CDR3 end falls 4 residues outside the read, so it is completed with the germline J gene. The chain has TRBV14 and TRBJ2-5; TRBD1 might be the D (5 bases). Germline V gene lookup returns CDR1 SGHDT and CDR2 FRDEAV. CDR3 length equals 13 residues. V lost 2 bases to trimming and J lost 2 bases, with 6 bases between them. The CDR3 DNA, read in part, is TGTGCCAGCAGTTTGGACACCCAAGAC. Translating gives CASSLDTQD. The complete CDR3 reads CASSLDTQDTQYF.

As to this clone: Mouse germline and gene names are used. The missing CDR3 end, 4 residues past where the read stops, is filled in from the germline J gene. The genes are TRBV17 and TRBJ1-2, with TRBD1 matching 10 bases. This CDR3 is built from 14 residues. Germline V gene sequence: CDR1 MNHDT, CDR2 YYDKIL. The sequenced CDR3 bases are TGTGCTAGCAGTAGAGGGGGACAGGGGAGC. Protein sequence: CASSRGGQGS. The full CDR3 protein is CASSRGGQGSDYTF.

In this sample, this clone turned up a few times. Gene names and germline match the mouse. Read data end 4 residues before the CDR3 end; the end is taken from the germline J gene. The J gene is TRBJ1-2, the V gene TRBV13-1; maybe TRBD1 (6 bases). The CDR3 runs to 15 residues. Germline lookup yields CDR1 NSHNY and CDR2 SYGAGN. The CDR3 loop is CASSARTGGALDYTF. The DNA read from the CDR3 is TGTGCCAGCAGTGCCCGGACTGGGGGGGCGCTC.

In this sample, this clone turned up many times. Gene names refer to mouse genes. The read is 4 residues too short to cover the CDR3 end, so that end is filled in from the germline J gene. This chain connects TRBV17 to TRBJ2-5; 8 bases align to TRBD2. J lost 2 bases, V lost 5 bases, and 6 bases had no gene match. CDR3 length equals 15 residues. CDR1 and CDR2 (germline): MNHDT, YYDKIL. The CDR3 loop reads CASSAPGGLQDTQYF. CDR3 DNA, as far as it was read: TGTGCTAGCAGTGCCCCGGGGGGGCTCCAAGAC.

Concerning this clone itself: All gene names here are mouse names. The sequenced CDR3 bases are TGCACCTGCAGTGCAGATCGCAGATAT. It translates to CTCSADRRY. The CDR3 as a whole reads CTCSADRRYEQYF. This sequence joins TRBV1 and TRBJ2-7; D remains unclear. The CDR3 is cut off 4 residues early in the read; its end comes from the germline J gene. The CDR3 contains 13 residues. Germline V gene sequence: CDR1 NSQYPW, CDR2 LRSPGD (reference sequence).

As regards this clone: Mouse gene names apply. The CDR3 end is not reached by the read, which stops 4 residues before it; the germline J gene fills it in. Different DNA sequences within this sample yield the same CDR3. V and J are TRBV13-3 and TRBJ2-1, with 10 bases matching TRBD2. V shed 5 bases, J shed 4 bases, and the junction held 3 bases outside the gene matches. Germline V gives CDR1 NNHDY, CDR2 SYVADS. The CDR3 extends over 14 amino acids. The CDR3 region is CASRKTGGYAEQFF. The covered CDR3 bases are TGTGCCAGCAGGAAGACTGGGGGGTATGCT.

In its sample, this clone was seen a few times. Any gene name here is a mouse gene name. The read ends 4 residues before the CDR3 terminus; that terminus is restored from the germline J gene. This chain connects TRBV19 to TRBJ2-2, with TRBD1 matching over 7 bases. The CDR3 contains 17 residues. The germline V gene has CDR1 FNHDT and CDR2 SITEND (reference sequence). Unmatched junction bases numbered 9, after V lost 4 bases and J lost 0 bases. The CDR3 region is CASSPSRTGANTGQLYF. The sequenced CDR3 bases are TGTGCCAGCAGTCCGTCTCGGACAGGAGCAAACACCGGG.

This clone was observed a handful of times. These gene names are mouse names. The chain's CDR3 is CASGEMGYAETLYF. The CDR3 DNA, read in part, is TGTGCCAGCGGTGAGATGGGGTATGCAGAA. The gene calls are TRBV13-2 and TRBJ2-3; maybe TRBD2 (5 bases). Coverage ceases 4 residues before the CDR3 finishes, and the germline J gene fills in the end. Trimming stripped 2 bases from V and 2 bases from J, with 9 bases between. Germline assignment: CDR1 NNHNN and CDR2 SYGAGS (reference sequence). The CDR3 totals 14 residues.

Comment on this clone: One base separates it from a far larger clone, so it is likely a read error. Gene names and germline match the mouse. The read comes to an end 4 residues before the CDR3 does, leaving the germline J gene to fill in the end. This sequence joins TRBV5 and TRBJ1-2; no clear D gene. CDR3 length equals 12 residues. Per germline, CDR1 LGHNA and CDR2 YNLKQL (reference sequence). Trimming removed 5 bases at V and 0 bases at J, with 4 bases between. The CDR3 spells CASSTANSDYTF. The CDR3 DNA, read in part, is TGTGCCAGCAGCACAGCAAACTCC.

For this clone: Gene names and germline match the mouse. The read ends 4 residues early relative to the CDR3; the germline J gene fills the gap. At the DNA level, this CDR3 is encoded by other sequences in the same sample as well. The chain carries TRBV19 and TRBJ2-7; a weak D match, TRBD1 (5 bases). The CDR3 sequence is 11 residues long. V was cut by 5 bases and J by 3 bases, with 6 bases left in between. Per the germline V gene, CDR1 is FNHDT and CDR2 is SITEND (reference sequence). The CDR3 bases that were read are TGTGCCAGCAGGGACATCTAT. Translated, it gives CASRDIY. The complete CDR3 protein is CASRDIYEQYF.

Concerning this clone: Here the gene names and germline are mouse. The CDR3 here is CASSPHWGANTGQLYF. The sequenced CDR3 bases are TGTGCCAGCAGTCCTCACTGGGGAGCAAACACCGGG. This chain links TRBV13-1 with TRBJ2-2; 7 nucleotides agree with TRBD2. The missing CDR3 end, 4 residues past where the read stops, is filled in from the germline J gene. The CDR3 runs 16 residues. Germline CDR1 is NSHNY and CDR2 is SYGAGN. V shed 4 bases and J 0 bases; nucleotides not matched to a gene: 6.

This clone was seen more than once but under ten times. Mouse names are used for the genes. Sequencing ends 4 residues short of the CDR3 end; the germline J gene provides the rest. This CDR3 is also generated by other DNA sequences in the sample. The chain uses TRBV5 and TRBJ2-3; unclear D gene. The germline V gene encodes CDR1 LGHNA and CDR2 YNLKQL (reference sequence). Deletions cut 0 bases from V and 3 bases from J, with 7 bases between. CDR3 length: 14 residues. This CDR3 is CASSQDFGAETLYF. Incomplete CDR3 DNA: TGTGCCAGCAGCCAAGATTTTGGGGCAGAA.

This clone was counted only a few times. The germline and genes are mouse ones. The read stops 3 residues short of the end of the CDR3; the missing end is completed from the germline J gene. The chain uses TRBV19 and TRBJ1-6; no firm D call. TRBJ1-6 is classed as an ORF, of uncertain function. CDR1 and CDR2 from the germline V gene are FNHDT and SITEND (reference sequence). Trimming left V 3 bases short and J 2 bases short, with 3 bases between. The CDR3 contains 13 residues. The sequenced part of the CDR3 DNA is TGTGCCAGCAGTACAACCTATAATTCGCCC. Its protein product is CASSTTYNSP. In full, the CDR3 is CASSTTYNSPLYF.

In this sample, this clone turned up a few times. Mouse gene names and germline throughout. The read comes to an end 4 residues before the CDR3 does, leaving the germline J gene to fill in the end. At the DNA level, this CDR3 is encoded by other sequences in the same sample as well. V is TRBV13-3 and J is TRBJ2-5; TRBD2 matches 8 bases. The J segment lost 3 bases and the V segment lost 0 bases, leaving 3 bases of the junction unmatched. This CDR3 has 15 amino acids. CDR1 NNHDY and CDR2 SYVADS come from the germline V gene. The sequenced CDR3 bases are TGTGCCAGCAGTGATGCACCTGGGGGGCAAGAC. Translating it yields CASSDAPGGQD. The full CDR3 protein is CASSDAPGGQDTQYF.

This clone was counted between two and nine times. Gene and germline names: mouse. The CDR3 end lies 4 residues beyond the end of the read and is filled in from the germline J gene. The gene calls are TRBV13-1 and TRBJ2-5, with 10 bases that match TRBD2. This CDR3 spans 15 amino acids. Losses at the gene ends were 4 bases for V and 3 bases for J; bases not matched to a gene: 5. Germline V gene sequence: CDR1 NSHNY, CDR2 SYGAGN. This CDR3 is CASSRLGGGQDTQYF. Partial CDR3 DNA: TGTGCCAGCAGTCGACTGGGGGGAGGGCAAGAC.

This clone showed up just a few times. Genes here carry mouse names. The DNA ends 4 residues before the CDR3 does, and the rest of the CDR3 is filled in from the germline J gene. The V and J genes are TRBV19 and TRBJ2-2; 7 bases line up with TRBD1. V lost 3 bases to trimming and J lost 3 bases; unmatched junction nucleotides: 8. This CDR3 region has 16 residues. Germline CDR1 reads FNHDT; CDR2 reads SITEND (reference sequence). The CDR3 sequence: CASSTNRGWDTGQLYF. The part of the CDR3 DNA that was read is TGTGCCAGCAGTACAAACAGGGGATGGGACACCGGG.

Remarks on this clone: Mouse gene names and germline throughout. The read ends 4 residues before the CDR3 terminus; that terminus is restored from the germline J gene. The gene calls are TRBV19 and TRBJ1-2; tentatively, D is TRBD1 (6 bases). Germline assignment: CDR1 FNHDT and CDR2 SITEND (reference sequence). The V and J ends lost 5 bases and 2 bases respectively, with 10 bases between them. The CDR3 length is 13 residues. The covered CDR3 bases are TGTGCCAGCAGACCGGGACACAACTCC. It translates to CASRPGHNS. The complete CDR3 reads CASRPGHNSDYTF.

The sample holds a few counts of this clone. Germline and genes here are mouse. The observed sequence ends 4 residues before the CDR3 terminus, with the missing tail filled in from the germline J gene. The chain links TRBV5 to TRBJ2-1; TRBD2 matches 8 bases. The CDR3 runs 15 residues. Losses at the gene ends were 1 base for V and 4 bases for J; bases not matched to a gene: 3. Per the germline V gene, CDR1 is LGHNA and CDR2 is YNLKQL (reference sequence). CDR3: CASSQGWGVYAEQFF. The DNA read from the CDR3 is TGTGCCAGCAGCCAAGGCTGGGGGGTGTATGCT.

With respect to this clone: Any gene name here is a mouse gene name. The read ends 4 residues early relative to the CDR3; the germline J gene fills the gap. This same CDR3 is encoded by further DNA sequences in the sample. This chain joins TRBV5 and TRBJ1-1; maybe TRBD1 (6 bases). The CDR3 consists of 15 residues. Germline CDR1 LGHNA, CDR2 YNLKQL (reference sequence). V was clipped by 0 bases and J by 0 bases, with 8 bases between them. CDR3 DNA (partial): TGTGCCAGCAGCCAAGACGGACAGACAAACACA. Encoded protein: CASSQDGQTNT. Given in full, the CDR3 is CASSQDGQTNTEVFF.

As for this clone: All gene names here are mouse names. Read sequence stops 4 residues before the CDR3 end, and the germline J gene provides the missing end. J is TRBJ2-1 and V is TRBV19; TRBD1 might be the D (6 bases). The ends were cut back, 4 bases at V and 0 bases at J, with 14 bases in the middle. This CDR3 region has 16 residues. From germline, CDR1 is FNHDT and CDR2 SITEND (reference sequence). CDR3 DNA, as far as it was read: TGTGCCAGCAGTCCCCCGCGGGACAATAACTATGCT. Its translation: CASSPPRDNNYA. The whole CDR3 is CASSPPRDNNYAEQFF.

Note on this clone: The gene names here belong to mouse. With the read ending 4 residues before the CDR3 end, the germline J gene is used to fill in that end. The rearrangement uses TRBV13-3 and TRBJ2-1, with D possibly TRBD1 on 5 matching bases. The CDR3 contains 15 residues. Germline CDR1 NNHDY, CDR2 SYVADS. V lost 2 bases, J lost 3 bases, and 12 bases lay in between. CDR3 bases read: TGTGCCAGCAGTGAGTCCGACAGCCTCTATGCT. Translation: CASSESDSLYA. The whole CDR3 region reads CASSESDSLYAEQFF.

This clone was recorded a few times. Since a much larger clone is just one base distant, this may be a read error. Genes and germline are mouse. The CDR3 end lies 4 residues beyond the end of the read and is filled in from the germline J gene. The chain combines TRBV13-3 with TRBJ2-7; D is undetermined. The CDR3 contains 12 residues. In germline, CDR1 is NNHDY, CDR2 SYVADS. CDR3 bases read: TGTGCCAGCAGTGATTACAGATAT. It yields the protein CASSDYRY. The whole CDR3 region reads CASSDYRYEQYF.

To note about this clone: The gene names here belong to mouse. The read ends 4 residues early relative to the CDR3; the germline J gene fills the gap. V gene TRBV31 combines with J gene TRBJ1-2; 7 positions match TRBD1. Germline V CDR1 and CDR2: GKSSPN, SITVG. After removal of 4 bases from V and 0 bases from J, the junction contained 2 bases not matched to a gene. This CDR3 has 13 amino acids. The CDR3 region is CAWTGGANSDYTF. The CDR3 bases that were read are TGTGCCTGGACAGGGGGTGCAAACTCC.

There are a few counts of this clone. Gene names are the mouse ones. The CDR3 goes on 4 residues after the read ends, and that part is filled in from the germline J gene. The gene calls are TRBV19 and TRBJ1-1, with D tentatively TRBD1 (6 bases). The CDR3 runs 15 residues. Germline V lookup: CDR1 FNHDT, CDR2 SITEND (reference sequence). Trimming stripped 5 bases from V and 3 bases from J, with 17 bases between. CDR3 amino acids: CASRPPGTTYTEVFF. The part of the CDR3 DNA that was read is TGTGCCAGCAGGCCACCCGGGACAACATACACA.

In regard to this clone: Gene labels here are mouse ones. The read finishes 4 residues shy of the CDR3 end, and the germline J gene is used to complete it. The identical CDR3 is also encoded by other nucleotide sequences in the sample. The rearrangement joins TRBV13-1 to TRBJ2-7; TRBD2 agrees at 7 bases. CDR1 NSHNY and CDR2 SYGAGN come from the germline V gene. The CDR3 has 13 amino acids. The part of the CDR3 DNA that was read is TGTGCCAGCAGTGATGTTGGGGGGTAT. Translating it yields CASSDVGGY. Given in full, the CDR3 is CASSDVGGYEQYF.

Regarding this clone: Gene names follow the mouse nomenclature. With the read ending 4 residues before the CDR3 end, the germline J gene is used to fill in that end. V and J are TRBV1 and TRBJ2-7; no clear D gene. This CDR3 is 13 amino acids long. CDR1 and CDR2 (germline): NSQYPW, LRSPGD (reference sequence). The DNA read from the CDR3 is TGCACCTGCAGTGCAGATTACAAATAT. It encodes CTCSADYKY. The complete CDR3 sequence is CTCSADYKYEQYF.

This clone was recorded a few times. Genes here carry mouse names. At the DNA level, this CDR3 is encoded by other sequences in the same sample as well. This chain's CDR3 is CASRQGFDYTF. The DNA read from the CDR3 is TGTGCCAGCAGACAGGGATTC. The genes are TRBV13-3 and TRBJ1-2; D is possibly TRBD1 (6 bases). The read falls 4 residues short of the CDR3 end, and the missing part is taken from the germline J gene. Per germline, CDR1 NNHDY and CDR2 SYVADS. CDR3 length: 11 amino acids.

This clone was seen a handful of times. The gene names here belong to mouse. The read stops 4 residues short of the end of the CDR3; the missing end is completed from the germline J gene. The rearrangement links TRBV1 to TRBJ2-5; TRBD2 matches 8 bases. This CDR3 spans 14 amino acids. Germline V lookup: CDR1 NSQYPW, CDR2 LRSPGD (reference sequence). The CDR3: CTCSAGTGSDTQYF. The CDR3 DNA, read in part, is TGCACCTGCAGTGCCGGGACTGGATCAGAC.

This clone was seen more than once but under ten times. Germline and genes: mouse. The CDR3 goes on 4 residues after the read ends, and that part is filled in from the germline J gene. The chain employs TRBV13-1 and TRBJ2-7; the D gene is possibly TRBD1 (6 bases). This CDR3 is built from 14 residues. Trimming stripped 6 bases from V and 0 bases from J, with 13 bases between. The germline V gene encodes CDR1 NSHNY and CDR2 SYGAGN. The CDR3 DNA, read in part, is TGTGCCAGCACCGGGACATCTAGCTCCTAT. It encodes CASTGTSSSY. The complete CDR3 protein is CASTGTSSSYEQYF.

This clone was recorded a few times. Gene names are mouse gene names. The CDR3 goes on 4 residues after the read ends, and that part is filled in from the germline J gene. The chain uses TRBV1 and TRBJ1-2; 7 bases match TRBD1. Germline CDR1 and CDR2: NSQYPW and LRSPGD (reference sequence). The CDR3 has 13 residues. V dropped 3 bases and J dropped 4; count of bases not matched to a gene: 2. The CDR3 here is CTCSADRVSDYTF. The DNA read from the CDR3 is TGCACCTGCAGTGCCGACAGGGTCTCC.

A word on this clone: Mouse gene names apply. The read terminates 4 residues before the CDR3 end, so the remaining end is supplied by the germline J gene. This chain connects TRBV13-1 to TRBJ1-2; 7 positions match TRBD1. The length of the CDR3 is 16 residues. The germline V gene has CDR1 NSHNY and CDR2 SYGAGN. J gave up 0 bases and V 0 bases, and 5 bases lay outside the gene matches. The CDR3 bases that were read are TGTGCCAGCAGTGATGCAGTCCAGGGGGCAAACTCC. The encoded protein is CASSDAVQGANS. The entire CDR3 is CASSDAVQGANSDYTF.

This clone has only a few counts. The genes are named according to mouse. The read ends 4 residues before the CDR3 terminus; that terminus is restored from the germline J gene. The chain combines TRBV5 with TRBJ2-5; 8 nucleotides align to TRBD1. Germline values: CDR1 LGHNA, CDR2 YNLKQL (reference sequence). This CDR3 spans 14 amino acids. The CDR3 here is CASSQTTGEDTQYF. Incomplete CDR3 DNA: TGTGCCAGCAGCCAAACGACAGGGGAAGAC.